This TCR beta chain was profiled in a study of PD-L1 blockade in urothelial cancer. The overall study: The analyses of blood took place 3 weeks (second dose) and 6 weeks after treatment start. Notes on the study in general: Pretreatment blood TCR clonality under the median forecast improved survival.

With respect to this clone: Its target is unknown.

Indicated time point: peripheral blood 6 weeks after treatment start. Between 1 and 8 samples per patient were obtained, pretreatment and on-treatment. Losses at the gene ends were 4 bases for V and 6 bases for J; bases not matched to a gene: 7. This CDR3 has 14 residues. CDR1 is SGHRS and CDR2 is YFSETQ in the germline V gene. Clones were read by immunoSEQ multiplex PCR, and TCRdb kept only the in-frame ones, dropping some. Of 90,000 to 130,000 clones listed, 75% to 95% are singletons. The specimen comprised PBMCs, sampled around atezolizumab (anti-PD-L1) treatment. The J gene is TRBJ2-7, the V gene TRBV5-1; TRBD1 agrees at 10 bases. The clonotype originates from a man aged 60-69 years with urothelial cancer. The CDR3 coding sequence is TGCGCCAGCAGCCCGGGGACAGGGGTTCGCGAGCAGTACTTC. It translates to CASSPGTGVREQYF.